The entry below describes one TCR beta chain. Authors' processing steps: From reference gene primer amplification, estimates of nucleated cell counts were derived. Measured with immunoSEQ multiplex PCR; TCRdb has only the in-frame clones, and not every one. V and J calls and clone size are copied from that table; D and trimming were computed from the DNA. Of approximately 330,000 clones listed, approximately 88% are singletons. The data were taken from a study of blood T cell repertoires in COVID-19. About the study: Specimens from acute and convalescent COVID-19 originated in the United States, Italy and Spain. PBMCs, B-cell-depleted T cells, or T cells provided the cDNA or gDNA that made up the material.

The source of this sequence is a woman aged 45 to 65 with active or convalescent COVID-19. Sample: peripheral blood.

This CDR3 reads CAWSATGVNYGYTF. The CDR3 region has the DNA TGTGCCTGGAGTGCGACAGGGGTTAACTATGGCTACACCTTC. This sequence joins TRBV30 and TRBJ1-2; 8 bases match TRBD1. After removal of 1 base from V and 1 base from J, the junction contained 2 bases not matched to a gene. CDR1 and CDR2 from the germline V gene are GTSNPN and SVGIG (reference sequence). The CDR3 spans 14 residues.